This TCR beta chain was identified in a study of shared clonotypes between healthy human individuals. Here immunoSEQ multiplex PCR was the method, and the copy in TCRdb shows in-frame clones only, minus some. The sample carries more than 550,000 clones, roughly 72% recorded once. CD4+ cells yielded CD45RA+ naive and CD45RA-negative memory subsets. On this clone itself: What it recognizes is unknown.

Study-level findings and limits: Represented genetic and exposure-history diversity was restricted by having few donors. It was only blood that was sampled, and tissue repertoires likely differ.

Sequenced input: memory CD4+ T cells sorted from blood. As for subset: CD45RA-negative fraction. The receptor comes from a woman aged 25 to 39 in good health.

The CDR3: CASSPPGRGAFYNEQFF. The CDR3 nucleotides read TGTGCCAGCTCACCACCGGGTCGCGGAGCCTTCTACAATGAGCAGTTCTTC. This chain uses TRBV18 with TRBJ2-1, with D unresolved. V lost 0 bases, J lost 3 bases, and 15 bases lay in between. The length of the CDR3 is 17 residues. Germline CDR1 is KGHSH and CDR2 is LQKENI.